The source of this T cell receptor (beta chain) is a study of blood T cell repertoires in COVID-19. Study-wide context: The United States, Italy and Spain provided the acute and convalescent COVID-19 samples. The cDNA or gDNA used as material had been derived from T cells, B-cell-depleted T cells, or PBMCs.

The CDR3 covers 15 residues. With 2 bases removed from V and 4 bases from J, the gap between germline ends came to 9 bases. Germline V lookup: CDR1 LGHNA, CDR2 YSLEER. Authors' processing steps: Amplification of reference gene primers provided the estimated nucleated cell counts. Assay used: immunoSEQ multiplex PCR; TCRdb lists only in-frame clones, some missing. That table furnishes V, J and clone size, whereas the DNA furnished D and trimming. The table includes 130,000 to 150,000 clones, roughly 90% detected once. The specimen was peripheral blood. This sequence originates from a human donor in a cohort sampled during active COVID-19. The chain recombines TRBV4-3 with TRBJ1-6; D is unresolved. The CDR3 coding sequence is TGCGCCAGCAGCCAACAGGAACTTTATAATTCACCCCTCCACTTT. This encodes CASSQQELYNSPLHF.